A single sample gave rise to the 18 T cell receptor beta chains below, sequenced in a study of T cell responses to AZD1222 COVID-19 vaccine. Repertoires were generated with immunoSEQ multiplex PCR, while TCRdb's copy carries only in-frame clones and drops some. The sample lists about 140,000 clones, approximately 95% occurring once. Material: peripheral blood, obtained on day 0 of MenACWY control vaccination. The receptors here all came from an adult in good health.

The gene calls are TRBV10-3 and TRBJ2-7; 12 bases agree with TRBD2. The CDR3 has 14 amino acids. CDR1 ENHRY and CDR2 SYGVKD come from the germline V gene. The V segment lost 2 bases and the J segment 12 bases; nucleotides outside the gene matches: 8. The CDR3: CAISEGASGRAPYF. CDR3 bases: TGTGCCATCAGTGAGGGTGCTAGCGGGAGGGCCCCGTACTTC.

V usage is TRBV6-1 and J usage is TRBJ2-7; no reliable D call. The germline CDR1 and CDR2 sequences are MNHNS and SASEGT. The V end lost 1 base, the J end lost 3 bases, and 13 bases lay between the germline ends. The CDR3 sequence is 15 residues long. CDR3 residues: CASSEGPPPYYEQYF. In DNA form, the CDR3 reads TGTGCCAGCAGTGAAGGGCCTCCCCCCTACTACGAGCAGTACTTC.

This clone occurred once. The CDR3 is CASFRDPGRTEAFF. The CDR3 nucleotides are TGTGCCAGTTTCCGGGACCCCGGCAGGACTGAAGCTTTCTTT. The gene calls are TRBV19 and TRBJ1-1, with D tentatively TRBD1 (5 bases). The CDR3 extends over 14 amino acids. V lost 8 bases, J lost 5 bases, and 18 bases lay in between. Germline loops: CDR1 LNHDA, CDR2 SQIVND (reference sequence).

The rearrangement joins TRBV12-3 or TRBV12-4 to TRBJ1-2, with a possible D match to TRBD1 (6 bases). Between the trimmed V and J ends, which lost 1 base and 8 bases, there was a span of 11 bases. The CDR3 runs 13 residues. CDR3 DNA: TGTGCCAGCAGTTTAGGACAGGCTAAAGGCTACACCTTC. It codes for CASSLGQAKGYTF.

This sequence joins TRBV28 and TRBJ2-7, with a weak D call TRBD1 (5 bases). The CDR3 extends over 16 amino acids. V was clipped by 4 bases and J by 3 bases, with 19 bases between them. CDR1 is MDHEN, CDR2 SYDVKM, per germline. CDR3 nucleotide sequence: TGTGCCAGCAGTTCCGACACAGGAAAATACTTCTACGAGCAGTACTTC. As protein: CASSSDTGKYFYEQYF.

This chain joins TRBV6-5 and TRBJ1-6; tentative D call: TRBD1 (6 bases). Per germline, CDR1 MNHEY and CDR2 SVGAGI. V shed 7 bases and J shed 9 bases, with 13 bases lying between them. The CDR3 has 13 amino acids. CDR3 nucleotides: TGTGCCAGCACCAGGGACACAGGTTCACCCCTCCACTTT. Translating gives CASTRDTGSPLHF.

The DNA of the CDR3 is TGTGCCAGCACGGGGCAGGGAAGGGTCTCCGGGGAGCTGTTTTTT. As protein: CASTGQGRVSGELFF. The chain links TRBV6-5 to TRBJ2-2; either TRBD1 or TRBD2 may supply D (5 bases each). The CDR3 is 15 residues long. Germline lookup yields CDR1 MNHEY and CDR2 SVGAGI. V was shortened by 7 bases and J by 6 bases, with 18 bases between the two germline ends.

The rearrangement uses TRBV7-6 and TRBJ1-3, with 9 bases matching TRBD1. CDR3 length equals 18 residues. Per the germline V gene, CDR1 is SGHVS and CDR2 is FNYEAQ. The trim removed 5 bases at V and 0 bases at J, leaving 11 bases unmatched. Written as DNA, the CDR3 is TGTGCCAGCAGCCTATTACCGGGACAGGGAACCTCTGGAAACACCATATATTTT. It yields the protein CASSLLPGQGTSGNTIYF.

The rearrangement joins TRBV3-1 (or the pseudogene TRBV3-2) to TRBJ1-6, with a tentative D call TRBD1 (5 bases). This CDR3 is built from 17 residues. Trimming stripped 4 bases from V and 3 bases from J, with 16 bases between. Germline V gene data show CDR1 as LGHDT and CDR2 as YNNKEL (reference sequence). The CDR3 DNA is TGTGCCAGCAGCCCCGTGGGGGGACCCCACTATAATTCACCCCTCCACTTT. Residues: CASSPVGGPHYNSPLHF.

The chain combines TRBV5-8 with TRBJ2-2, with a weak D call TRBD2 (5 bases). The germline V gene encodes CDR1 SGHTS and CDR2 YDEGEE. There are 16 residues in the CDR3. Trimming removed 3 bases from V and 3 bases from J, with 15 bases in between. The chain's CDR3 is CASSSDVGVDTGELFF. For the CDR3, the DNA is TGTGCCAGCAGCTCCGATGTCGGGGTAGACACCGGGGAGCTGTTTTTT.

The rearrangement joins TRBV27 to TRBJ2-4; D unresolved. The germline CDR1 and CDR2 sequences are MNHEY and SMNVEV (reference sequence). The CDR3 sequence is 11 residues long. Between the trimmed V and J ends, which lost 1 base and 9 bases, there was a span of 4 bases. The CDR3 loop reads CASSLLGIQYF. DNA for the CDR3: TGTGCCAGCAGTTTATTAGGCATTCAGTACTTC.

V and J are TRBV15 and TRBJ1-1; D possibly corresponds to TRBD1 (5 bases). This CDR3 region has 14 residues. With 5 bases removed from V and 8 bases from J, the gap between germline ends came to 18 bases. Germline-derived CDR1 and CDR2 are LNHNV and YYDKDF (reference sequence). DNA of the CDR3: TGTGCCACCAGCCGACGGACGGGACGGGGAGAAGCTTTCTTT. Amino acid sequence: CATSRRTGRGEAFF. Based on the CDR3 plus reference TRBV15 and TRBJ1-1, the full variable domain is DAMVIQNPRYQVTQFGKPVTLSCSQTLNHNVMYWYQQKSSQAPKLLFHYYDKDFNNEADTPDNFQSRRPNTSFCFLDIRSPGLGDTAMYLCATSRRTGRGEAFFGQGTRLTVV.

The rearrangement links TRBV28 to TRBJ1-1, with D possibly TRBD1 on 6 matching bases. The ends were cut back, 6 bases at V and 0 bases at J, with 11 bases in the middle. This CDR3 is 14 amino acids long. Germline-derived CDR1 and CDR2 are MDHEN and SYDVKM. The CDR3 DNA reads TGTGCCAGCAGAAGCAGGGGATTGAACACTGAAGCTTTCTTT. As protein: CASRSRGLNTEAFF.

This clone was seen once. CDR3: CASSGLAGAQETQYF. The CDR3 DNA follows: TGTGCCAGCAGTGGACTAGCGGGGGCCCAAGAGACCCAGTACTTC. The chain uses TRBV2 and TRBJ2-5; 12 nucleotides agree with TRBD2. There are 15 residues in the CDR3. V trimming: 4 bases; J trimming: 1 base; junction bases outside the gene matches: 1. Per germline, CDR1 SNHLY and CDR2 FYNNEI.

V is TRBV10-3 and J is TRBJ1-1, with D hard to call. Trimming removed 0 bases at V and 1 base at J, with 3 bases between. Germline-derived CDR1 and CDR2 are ENHRY and SYGVKD. The CDR3 has 13 residues. CDR3 sequence: CAISESRNTEAFF. CDR3 coding DNA: TGTGCCATCAGTGAGTCAAGGAACACTGAAGCTTTCTTT.

The V and J genes are TRBV7-2 and TRBJ1-6, with D tentatively TRBD1 (5 bases). Germline values: CDR1 SGHTA, CDR2 FQGNSA. The CDR3 runs 15 residues. Trimming cost V 5 bases and J 8 bases, with 16 bases left between them. The CDR3, as DNA: TGTGCCAGCAGCCCTCAGCGGGGGTTATATTCACCCCTCCACTTT. The encoded protein is CASSPQRGLYSPLHF.

The genes are TRBV14 and TRBJ2-5; 7 nucleotides line up with TRBD1. V shed 3 bases and J 3 bases; nucleotides not matched to a gene: 10. Germline V CDR1 and CDR2: SGHDN, FVKESK. CDR3 length equals 16 residues. For the CDR3, the DNA is TGTGCCAGCAGCCACCCCATGGGGACAGCAAAAGAGACCCAGTACTTC. This gives the protein CASSHPMGTAKETQYF.

The chain combines TRBV19 with TRBJ2-7; TRBD1 aligns across 8 bases. Germline-derived CDR1 and CDR2 are LNHDA and SQIVND (reference sequence). The CDR3 covers 13 residues. Losses at the gene ends were 5 bases for V and 2 bases for J; bases not matched to a gene: 2. The CDR3 coding sequence is TGTGCCAGTAGTCCACAGGGGGCCTACGAGCAGTACTTC. It encodes CASSPQGAYEQYF.